This T cell receptor (beta chain) was documented in a study of metastatic and nonmetastatic thyroid tumors (dated by TCRdb to the early 2020s). A note on the overall study: The researchers compared repertoires between peripheral blood samples and tumor or nodule tissue samples from patients with malignant or benign thyroid disease. Points the paper makes about the study in general: In both blood and tumor samples, malignant tumors were reported to have significantly higher TCR beta diversity than benign nodules.

This clone was detected ten times or more. There is no known antigen for this receptor. No much larger clone is present one base from it, and per-base qualities are unavailable. The CDR3 sequence holds 17 residues, the cysteine and phenylalanine included. Solely the CDR3 DNA is kept, with 51 bases framed from the first base. According to the germline V gene (reference sequence), CDR1 reads SEHNR and CDR2 reads FQNEAQ. V is pared back by 4 bases and J by 6 bases, with 25 bases lying between the germline termini. None of the patients had been given any treatment before thyroid surgery. The study retrospectively analysed patient clinical samples collected from the early 2010s to the late 2010s using T-cell receptor beta sequencing. To prepare the library, PCR was applied. The reads were generated on an Illumina HiSeq 4000. High-throughput sequencing was used to profile the CDR3 region of the TCR beta-chain in every patient. As for the authors' bioinformatics: A classifier to discriminate distant-metastatic papillary thyroid cancer patients was built from CDR3 differences across clinicopathological groups. Repertoire diversity was assessed with the Shannon index, and tumor-blood repertoire similarity with the Morisita-Horn index. The raw public data were reprocessed by TCRdb itself: fastp quality trimming at Q25, MiXCR clonotype calling, in-frame beta chains only. The V and J calls here are based on TCRdb, not the publication. In all, the sample holds 20,000 to 25,000 clones, and about 17% of those were seen once. The ten biggest clones cover roughly 21% of the sample.

The sequence derives from a male donor with papillary thyroid cancer or a benign thyroid nodule (not recorded which). Some clones in this sample may be carry-over from other donors' samples. Recombination connected TRBV7-9 to TRBJ2-7; the D gene is perhaps TRBD1, from 5 matching bases. The sample taken for sequencing was blood. The DNA sequence reads TGTGCCAGCAGCTCTTTTCCGGAGCAGGGTGATTTAGGCGAGCAGTACTTC. Its coded protein is CASSSFPEQGDLGEQYF.